This TCR beta chain was observed in a study of blood T cell repertoires in COVID-19. Study details: The United States, Italy and Spain supplied acute and convalescent COVID-19 samples. Nucleic acid was either cDNA or gDNA, and it came from T cells, B-cell-depleted T cells, or PBMCs.

In the original analysis: Reference gene primer amplification gave estimated nucleated cell counts. Measured with immunoSEQ multiplex PCR; TCRdb has only the in-frame clones, and not every one. That table furnishes V, J and clone size, whereas the DNA furnished D and trimming. Here the sample spans some 120,000 clones, around nine tenths being singletons. The germline V gene has CDR1 LNHDA and CDR2 SQIVND (reference sequence). This CDR3 contains 15 residues. V dropped 1 base and J dropped 3 bases, with 9 bases sitting between them. The clonotype originates from a human donor in a cohort sampled during active COVID-19. Sequenced: peripheral blood. The V call is TRBV19, the J call TRBJ2-2; no definite D call. CDR3 DNA: TGTGCCAGTAGTATAGGACATCATTACACCGGGGAGCTGTTTTTT. Residues: CASSIGHHYTGELFF.